This T cell receptor (beta chain) was recorded in a study of control samples from healthy donors and cancer patients (dated by TCRdb to about 2020). Taking its sample share into account, this clone is medium-sized (0.01 to 0.1%). The antigen it binds to is not known. Qualities for individual bases were not recorded, and no much larger clone is one base off. Libraries were constructed by the immunoSEQ multiplex PCR assay. This immuneACCESS table, as held by TCRdb, lists in-frame sequences with V and J called but not all clones. Of the missing ones, under half trace to an unresolved V gene in checked studies; the others have no known cause. This sample has around 68,000 clones in its table, and 83% of those were observed once. Of the sample, less than 20% is held by the ten largest clones. The sequenced sample was blood. The sequence came from a man in his sixties in good health.

The CDR3 in this case is CASSPSGTYNEQFF. In nucleotide form, the sequence is TGTGCCAGCAGTCCTAGCGGAACCTACAATGAGCAGTTCTTC. The V gene is TRBV28 and the J gene is TRBJ2-1, with TRBD2 matching 7 junction bases. Ends trimmed: V by 5 bases, J by 2 bases; bases unmatched to a gene: 3. Its CDR3 holds 14 amino acids, cysteine through phenylalanine. The retained sequence is limited to the CDR3, 42 bases, with the frame set at the first base. CDR1 and CDR2, looked up from the germline V gene, are MDHEN and SYDVKM.